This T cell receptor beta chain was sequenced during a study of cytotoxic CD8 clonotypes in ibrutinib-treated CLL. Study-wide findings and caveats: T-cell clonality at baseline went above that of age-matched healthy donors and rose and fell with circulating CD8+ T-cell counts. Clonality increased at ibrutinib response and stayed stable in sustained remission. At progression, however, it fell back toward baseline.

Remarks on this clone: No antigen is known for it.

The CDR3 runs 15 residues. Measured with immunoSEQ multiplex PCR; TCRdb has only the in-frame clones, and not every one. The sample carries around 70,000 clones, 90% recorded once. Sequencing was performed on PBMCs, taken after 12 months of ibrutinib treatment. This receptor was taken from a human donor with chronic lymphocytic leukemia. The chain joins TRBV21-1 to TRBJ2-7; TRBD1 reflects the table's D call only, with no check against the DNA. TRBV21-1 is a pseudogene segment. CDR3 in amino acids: CASSKRTPESYEQYF. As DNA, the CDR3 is TGTGCCAGCAGCAAACGGACACCCGAGTCCTACGAGCAGTACTTC.